This T cell receptor beta chain derives from a study of patients and donors after allogeneic stem cell transplantation. This CDR3 comprises 12 residues. Germline CDR1 is SGHRS and CDR2 is YFSETQ. TCRdb reprocessed the RT-PCR reads via MiXCR and lists one record per CDR3 protein. This sample carries about 150,000 distinct CDR3 sequences, approximately 24% of them seen once, and the ten largest clones take roughly a quarter. This clonotype was counted ten times or more. Sequence at one end of the junction differs from germline and may be a read error. The V call is TRBV5-1, the J call TRBJ2-7; the match to TRBD1 covers 7 bases. The TCR originated in a human donor who was either an allogeneic HSCT recipient or a stem cell or donor lymphocyte infusion donor (not recorded which). It is not recorded whose cells these are; they may come from a transplant donor. Sequences were obtained from blood, either unsorted or a sorted T cell fraction (not recorded which). In nucleotides, the CDR3 is TGTGCCAGCAGCCCAGGGGGCTACGAGCAGTACTTC. Protein product: CASSPGGYEQYF.